Sequencing of this T cell receptor beta chain was carried out in a study of siplizumab effects on memory and regulatory T cells. Study-level findings and limits: No naive or memory phenotype could be assigned to roughly 75-97% of proliferating clones. Mappable CD4+ clones that were alloreactive averaged roughly 69% Treg-derived with siplizumab versus around 30% in controls. Unstimulated subsets contained matches for only a minor fraction of alloreactive clones. The authors did not confirm suppressive function in proliferating Tregs from siplizumab cultures.

The data were produced by immunoSEQ multiplex PCR, yet TCRdb's version contains in-frame clones alone and is incomplete. The sample gives more than 85,000 clones, about 92% of which show up once; roughly 0.75% is in the top ten. Per the germline V gene, CDR1 is KGHSH and CDR2 is LQKENI. The V and J ends lost 8 bases and 0 bases respectively, with 17 bases between them. This CDR3 has 17 residues. With respect to this clone: Its antigen is unidentified.

The TCR comes from a human donor in good health. This rearrangement joins TRBV18 to TRBJ1-6; D unclear. Sequenced input: Tregs sorted from blood. CDR3 nucleotides: TGTGCCAGCATGGAGGACGGTCCGAGCTCCTATAATTCACCCCTCCACTTT. This sequence encodes CASMEDGPSSYNSPLHF.